A single sample is the source of the 9 T cell receptor beta chains below, sequenced in a study of PD-L1 blockade in urothelial cancer. TCRdb keeps only in-frame clones here, not all; method: immunoSEQ multiplex PCR. This sample has about 55,000 clones, with 60% to 85% found just once. The sample in question was PBMCs, obtained around atezolizumab (anti-PD-L1) treatment. Receptor source: a man in his 70s with urothelial cancer.

The chain uses TRBV4-3 and TRBJ2-7; TRBD2 matches 7 bases. Germline loops: CDR1 LGHNA, CDR2 YSLEER. V shed 3 bases, J shed 1 base, and the junction held 12 bases outside the gene matches. The CDR3 contains 17 residues. CDR3 DNA sequence: TGCGCCAGCAGCCACCCCTTAGGGGAGGGTTCTTCCTACGAGCAGTACTTC. Translation gives CASSHPLGEGSSYEQYF.

The chain joins TRBV11-1 to TRBJ2-4; 8 bases map to TRBD2. Trimming at V came to 1 base and at J to 1 base, leaving 3 bases not matched to a gene. Germline V gives CDR1 SGHAT, CDR2 FQDESV (reference sequence). The CDR3 length is 16 residues. CDR3 protein: CASSLDGGAAKNIQYF. The DNA for the CDR3 is TGTGCCAGCAGCTTAGACGGGGGGGCGGCCAAAAACATTCAGTACTTC. The full variable domain, its missing parts supplied by reference TRBV11-1 and TRBJ2-4, is EAEVAQSPRYKITEKSQAVAFWCDPISGHATLYWYRQILGQGPELLVQFQDESVVDDSQLPKDRFSAERLKGVDSTLKIQPAELGDSAMYLCASSLDGGAAKNIQYFGAGTRLSVL.

CDR3 in amino acids: CASSLLPGTGSEQFF. In nucleotides, the CDR3 is TGCGCCAGCAGCCTTCTCCCCGGGACAGGTAGTGAGCAGTTCTTC. The chain joins TRBV5-1 to TRBJ2-1; 8 bases match TRBD1. V was pared by 4 bases and J by 9 bases, with 12 bases of the junction left unmatched. This CDR3 comprises 15 residues. CDR1 is SGHRS, CDR2 YFSETQ, per germline.

V usage is TRBV4-2 and J usage is TRBJ2-1, with TRBD2 matching 15 bases. J was trimmed by 9 bases and V by 0 bases; bases with no gene match: 6. Germline V gene lookup returns CDR1 LGHNA and CDR2 YNFKEQ. The CDR3 sequence is 17 residues long. Written as DNA, the CDR3 is TGTGCCAGCAGCCAAGATGGACTAGCGGGAGGGCCGAGTGAGCAGTTCTTC. Translating gives CASSQDGLAGGPSEQFF.

The V and J genes are TRBV7-3 and TRBJ2-1, with D possibly TRBD2 on 5 matching bases. The CDR3 covers 17 residues. The germline V gene encodes CDR1 SGHTA and CDR2 FQGTGA. Trimming removed 5 bases at V and 6 bases at J, with 23 bases between. The chain's CDR3 is CASSDRPLAMVGNEQFF. The DNA for the CDR3 is TGTGCCAGCAGCGATAGACCTTTAGCGATGGTCGGCAATGAGCAGTTCTTC.

The chain combines TRBV7-2 with TRBJ1-5, with 7 bases identical to TRBD1. This CDR3 region has 14 residues. Per germline, CDR1 SGHTA and CDR2 FQGNSA. V was clipped by 1 base and J by 6 bases; unmatched bases: 3. CDR3 loop: CASSLDRGVQPQHF. The CDR3, as DNA: TGTGCCAGCAGCTTAGACAGGGGTGTTCAGCCCCAGCATTTT. Supplemented by reference TRBV7-2 and TRBJ1-5, the full variable domain reads GAGVSQSPSNKVTEKGKDVELRCDPISGHTALYWYRQSLGQGLEFLIYFQGNSAPDKSGLPSDRFSAERTGGSVSTLTIQRTQQEDSAVYLCASSLDRGVQPQHFGDGTRLSIL.

The rearrangement joins TRBV9 to TRBJ1-4, with TRBD1 matching over 9 bases. V was pared by 3 bases and J by 2 bases, with 2 bases of the junction left unmatched. The CDR3 is made up of 15 amino acids. Germline assignment: CDR1 SGDLS and CDR2 YYNGEE. DNA for the CDR3: TGTGCCAGCAGCGACACAGGGGGCACTAATGAAAAACTGTTTTTT. Residues: CASSDTGGTNEKLFF.

For the CDR3, the DNA is TGTGCCAGCAGCAAACCCTCAGGTACTGAAGCTTTCTTT. Its translation: CASSKPSGTEAFF. J is TRBJ1-1 and V is TRBV21-1; the DNA was not compared with TRBD1, the D call given in the table. TRBV21-1 is classified as a pseudogene. This CDR3 is built from 13 residues.

CDR3 amino acids: CASSPQGGLGSEQYF. The CDR3 nucleotides are TGCGCCAGCAGCCCCCAGGGGGGACTAGGATCCGAGCAGTACTTC. This chain uses TRBV4-1 with TRBJ2-7, with D perhaps TRBD2 (8 bases). V lost 4 bases and J 6 bases, leaving 19 bases between the germline ends. Germline assignment: CDR1 MGHRA and CDR2 YSYEKL. The CDR3 loop spans 15 amino acids.